This T cell receptor beta chain was retrieved from a study of lung T cells in sarcoidosis with Löfgren's syndrome. Concerning this clonotype: Sequence at one end of the junction differs from germline and may be a read error.

CDR3 length equals 14 residues. Germline V lookup: CDR1 MDHEN, CDR2 SYDVKM. TCRdb fed the reads into MiXCR, producing one record per CDR3 protein. The sample shows some 18,000 distinct CDR3 sequences, roughly 22% of them seen only once. J is TRBJ2-1 and V is TRBV28, with D tentatively TRBD1 (5 bases). This clonotype originated in a human donor with sarcoidosis (Löfgren's syndrome or another form), or a control subject (not recorded which). Sequences were obtained from CD4+ T cells from PBMCs. The CDR3 coding sequence is TGTGCCAGCAGTGAAGGGGTAAGGTACAATGAGCAGCTCTTC. Amino acids: CASSEGVRYNEQLF.